This entry concerns a single T cell receptor (beta chain). This sample was taken from a study of blood T cell repertoires in COVID-19. The overall study: Collection of acute and convalescent COVID-19 samples took place in the United States, Italy and Spain.

V lost 4 bases, J lost 5 bases, and 9 bases lay in between. The length of the CDR3 is 13 residues. Germline CDR1 is MNHEY and CDR2 is SMNVEV (reference sequence). In the study's own analysis: Cell counts per sample came from amplifying reference gene primers. Sequencing was performed with immunoSEQ multiplex PCR; in TCRdb, only in-frame clones are kept and a portion is missing. Clone size and the V and J calls come from that table; the DNA yielded D and trimming. The sample carries 150,000 or so clones, more than 80% recorded once. The rearrangement links TRBV27 to TRBJ1-5; D gene uncertain. The receptor comes from a young man with COVID-19, enrolled during active disease. The sequenced material came from peripheral blood. The chain's CDR3 is CASSWAPDQPQHF. The CDR3 bases are TGTGCCAGCAGTTGGGCCCCCGATCAGCCCCAGCATTTT.